This T cell receptor beta chain was identified in a study of early T cells in non-severe SARS-CoV-2 infection. Across the whole study: Sequencing input comprised bulk RNA from unsorted whole blood; chain pairing was not available.

Attachment of unique molecular identifiers was made to individual cDNA molecules. TCRdb re-analysed the 5' RACE reads in MiXCR, keeping a single row per CDR3 protein. The sample has 30,000 to 40,000 distinct CDR3 sequences, less than 7.5% seen once; the top ten hold 24%. Ten or more counts support this clonotype. Its specificity is not known. Findings and limits, study-wide: The study's VDJdb matching favored anti-spike CD8 responses and missed private and CD4 specificities.

The receptor was isolated from an adult who was a healthcare worker with PCR-confirmed SARS-CoV-2 infection or an uninfected control (not recorded which). The sequences come from whole blood, collected at baseline.

CDR3: CSVRPKNIQYF. DNA for the CDR3: TGCAGCGTCAGACCCAAAAACATTCAGTACTTC. The chain couples TRBV29-1 to TRBJ2-4; D not resolved. Germline V gene data show CDR1 as SQVTM and CDR2 as ANQGSEA. V was pared by 6 bases and J by 2 bases, with 5 bases between. CDR3 size: 11 residues. Full variable domain (outside the CDR3, taken from reference TRBV29-1 and TRBJ2-4): SAVISQKPSRDICQRGTSLTIQCQVDSQVTMMFWYRQQPGQSLTLIATANQGSEATYESGFVIDKFPISRPNLTFSTLTVSNMSPEDSSIYLCSVRPKNIQYFGAGTRLSVL.